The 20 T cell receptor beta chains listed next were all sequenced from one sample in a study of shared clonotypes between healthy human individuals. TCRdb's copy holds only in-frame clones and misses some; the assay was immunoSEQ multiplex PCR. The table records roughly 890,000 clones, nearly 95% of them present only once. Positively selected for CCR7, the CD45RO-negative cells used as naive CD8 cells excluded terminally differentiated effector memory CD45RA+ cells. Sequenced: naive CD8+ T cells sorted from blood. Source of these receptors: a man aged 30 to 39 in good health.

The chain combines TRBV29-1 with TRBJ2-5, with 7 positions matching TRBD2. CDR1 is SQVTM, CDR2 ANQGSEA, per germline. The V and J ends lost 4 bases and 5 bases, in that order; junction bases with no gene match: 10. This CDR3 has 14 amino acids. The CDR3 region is CSVGGGSSWETQYF. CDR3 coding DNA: TGCAGCGTTGGGGGCGGGAGTAGTTGGGAGACCCAGTACTTC.

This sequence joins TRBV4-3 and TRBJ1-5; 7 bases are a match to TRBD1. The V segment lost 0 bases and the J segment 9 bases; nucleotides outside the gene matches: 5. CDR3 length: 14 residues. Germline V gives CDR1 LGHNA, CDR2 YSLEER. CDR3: CASSQDFRGWPQHF. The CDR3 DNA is TGCGCCAGCAGCCAAGATTTCAGGGGGTGGCCCCAGCATTTT.

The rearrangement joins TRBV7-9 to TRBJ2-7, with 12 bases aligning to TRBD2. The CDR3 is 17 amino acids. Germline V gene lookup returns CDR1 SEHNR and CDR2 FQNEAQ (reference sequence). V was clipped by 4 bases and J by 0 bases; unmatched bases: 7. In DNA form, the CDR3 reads TGTGCCAGCAGCTCACGACTAGCGGGAGTTCGCTCCTACGAGCAGTACTTC. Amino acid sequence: CASSSRLAGVRSYEQYF.

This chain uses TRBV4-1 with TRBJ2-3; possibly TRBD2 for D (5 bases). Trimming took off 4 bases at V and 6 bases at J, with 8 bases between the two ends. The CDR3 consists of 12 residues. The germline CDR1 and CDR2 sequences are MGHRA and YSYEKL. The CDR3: CASSPGSDTQYF. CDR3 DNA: TGCGCCAGCAGCCCGGGGTCGGATACGCAGTATTTT.

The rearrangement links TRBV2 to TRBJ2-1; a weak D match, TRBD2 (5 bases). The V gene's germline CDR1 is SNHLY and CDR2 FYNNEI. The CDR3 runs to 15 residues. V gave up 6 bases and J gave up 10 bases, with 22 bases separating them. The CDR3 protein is CASRGYSELGIEQFF. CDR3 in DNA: TGTGCCAGCAGAGGTTATTCTGAACTAGGAATCGAGCAGTTCTTC.

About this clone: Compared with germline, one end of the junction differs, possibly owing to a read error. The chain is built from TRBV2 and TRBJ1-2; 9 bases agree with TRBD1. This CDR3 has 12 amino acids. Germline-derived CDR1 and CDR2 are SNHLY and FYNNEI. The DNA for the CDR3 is TGTGCCATTCTCCTGGGACAGGGAACCGGGGTCTTC. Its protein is CAILLGQGTGVF.

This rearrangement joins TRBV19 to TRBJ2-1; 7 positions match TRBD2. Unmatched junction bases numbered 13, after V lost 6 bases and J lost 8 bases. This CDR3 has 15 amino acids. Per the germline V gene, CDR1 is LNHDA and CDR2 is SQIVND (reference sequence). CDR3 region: CASSLTSARGDEQFF. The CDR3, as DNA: TGTGCCAGTAGCCTCACTAGCGCCCGCGGGGATGAGCAGTTCTTC.

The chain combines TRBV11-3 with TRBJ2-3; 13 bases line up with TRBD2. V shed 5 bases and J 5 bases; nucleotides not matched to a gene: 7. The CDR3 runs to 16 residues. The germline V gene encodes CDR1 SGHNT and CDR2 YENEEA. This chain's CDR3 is CASSIGLAGEGDTQYF. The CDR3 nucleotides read TGTGCCAGCAGCATCGGACTAGCGGGAGAAGGAGATACGCAGTATTTT.

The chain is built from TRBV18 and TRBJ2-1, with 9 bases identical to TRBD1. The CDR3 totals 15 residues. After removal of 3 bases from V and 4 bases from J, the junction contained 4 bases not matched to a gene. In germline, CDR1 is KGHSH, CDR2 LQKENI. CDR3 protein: CASSPTGGPYNEQFF. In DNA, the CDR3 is TGTGCCAGCTCACCGACAGGGGGGCCTTACAATGAGCAGTTCTTC.

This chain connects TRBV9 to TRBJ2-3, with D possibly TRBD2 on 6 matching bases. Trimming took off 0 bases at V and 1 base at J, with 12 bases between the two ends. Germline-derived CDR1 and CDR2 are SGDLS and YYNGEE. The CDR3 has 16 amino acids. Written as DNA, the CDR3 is TGTGCCAGCAGCGTAGCTACGCCTAGCGGCACAGATACGCAGTATTTT. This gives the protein CASSVATPSGTDTQYF.

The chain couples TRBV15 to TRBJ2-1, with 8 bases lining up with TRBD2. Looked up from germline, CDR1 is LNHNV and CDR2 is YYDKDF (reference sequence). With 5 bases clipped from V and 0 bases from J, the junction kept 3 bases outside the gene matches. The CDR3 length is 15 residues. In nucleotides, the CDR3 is TGTGCCACCAGCGGCAGCGGGAGCTCCTACAATGAGCAGTTCTTC. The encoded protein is CATSGSGSSYNEQFF.

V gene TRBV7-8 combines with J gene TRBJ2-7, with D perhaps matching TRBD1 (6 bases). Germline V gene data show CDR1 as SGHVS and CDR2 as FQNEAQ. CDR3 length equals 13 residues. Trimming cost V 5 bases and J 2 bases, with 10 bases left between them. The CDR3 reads CASSPDSTYEQYF. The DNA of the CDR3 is TGTGCCAGCAGCCCGGACAGTACCTACGAGCAGTACTTC.

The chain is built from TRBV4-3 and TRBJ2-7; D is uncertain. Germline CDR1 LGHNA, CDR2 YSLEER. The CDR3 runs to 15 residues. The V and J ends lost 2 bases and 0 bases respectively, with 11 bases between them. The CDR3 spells CASSQMRSGSYEQYF. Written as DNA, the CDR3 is TGCGCCAGCAGCCAAATGCGTTCGGGCTCCTACGAGCAGTACTTC.

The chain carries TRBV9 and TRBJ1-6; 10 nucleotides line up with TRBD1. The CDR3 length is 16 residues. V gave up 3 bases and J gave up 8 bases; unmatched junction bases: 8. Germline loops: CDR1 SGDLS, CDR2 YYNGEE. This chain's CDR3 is CASSEKSGTGDSPLHF. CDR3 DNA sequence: TGTGCCAGCAGCGAGAAATCCGGGACAGGGGATTCACCCCTCCACTTT.

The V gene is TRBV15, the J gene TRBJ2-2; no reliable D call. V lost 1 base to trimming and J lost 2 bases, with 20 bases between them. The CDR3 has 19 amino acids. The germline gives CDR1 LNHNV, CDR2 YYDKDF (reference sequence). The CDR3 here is CATSRVPRTLETNTGELFF. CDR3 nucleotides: TGTGCCACCAGCAGAGTTCCCAGGACGCTGGAAACTAACACCGGGGAGCTGTTTTTT.

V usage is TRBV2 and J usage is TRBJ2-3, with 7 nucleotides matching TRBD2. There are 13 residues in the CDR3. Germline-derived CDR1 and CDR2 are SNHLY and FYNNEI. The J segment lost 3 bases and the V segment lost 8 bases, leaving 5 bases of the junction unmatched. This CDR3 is CASFSGNTDTQYF. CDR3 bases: TGTGCCAGCTTCAGCGGGAATACAGATACGCAGTATTTT.

The CDR3 bases are TGCGCCAGCAGCTTGGCGGCAGTGGGGAAGGTGGAGACCCAGTACTTC. It translates to CASSLAAVGKVETQYF. V usage is TRBV5-1 and J usage is TRBJ2-5, with D hard to call. Germline CDR1 and CDR2: SGHRS and YFSETQ. This CDR3 is built from 16 residues. The V and J ends lost 0 bases and 5 bases respectively, with 17 bases between them.

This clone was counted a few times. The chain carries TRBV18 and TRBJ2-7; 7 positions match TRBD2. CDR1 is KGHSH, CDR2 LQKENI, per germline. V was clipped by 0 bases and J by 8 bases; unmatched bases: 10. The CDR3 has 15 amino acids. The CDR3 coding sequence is TGTGCCAGCTCACCACCGAAGGTAGCGGGTTCCAAGCAGTACTTC. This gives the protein CASSPPKVAGSKQYF. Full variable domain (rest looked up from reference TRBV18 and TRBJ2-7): NAGVMQNPRHLVRRRGQEARLRCSPMKGHSHVYWYRQLPEEGLKFMVYLQKENIIDESGMPKERFSAEFPKEGPSILRIQQVVRGDSAAYFCASSPPKVAGSKQYFGPGTRLTVT.

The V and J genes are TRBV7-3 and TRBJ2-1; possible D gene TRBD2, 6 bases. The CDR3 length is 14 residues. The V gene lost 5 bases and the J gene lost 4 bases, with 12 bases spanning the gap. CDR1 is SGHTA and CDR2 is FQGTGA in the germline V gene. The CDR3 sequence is CASSVSGQYNEQFF. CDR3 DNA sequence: TGTGCCAGCAGCGTTAGCGGCCAATACAATGAGCAGTTCTTC.

The DNA for the CDR3 is TGTGCCAGTAGTATTATATATGCCGACTCGGTCAGGAACACTGAAGCTTTCTTT. As protein: CASSIIYADSVRNTEAFF. The genes are TRBV19 and TRBJ1-1, with D uncertain. Germline CDR1 reads LNHDA; CDR2 reads SQIVND (reference sequence). The CDR3 sequence is 18 residues long. Between the trimmed V and J ends, which lost 3 bases and 1 base, there was a span of 21 bases.